This T cell receptor (beta chain) was identified during a study of T cell changes during pregnancy in multiple sclerosis. Here immunoSEQ multiplex PCR was the method, and the copy in TCRdb shows in-frame clones only, minus some. The sample contains roughly 40,000 clones, about nine tenths of which appear only once. Trimming shortened V by 1 base and J by 5 bases, and 12 bases separated the two germline ends. CDR3 length equals 15 residues. CDR1 and CDR2 from the germline V gene are LGHNA and YNFKEQ. The chain recombines TRBV4-2 with TRBJ1-5, with D possibly TRBD1 on 6 matching bases. The clonotype was recovered from a female donor with multiple sclerosis, enrolled in a pregnancy study. Sequenced material: CD4+ T cells from peripheral blood mononuclear cells, taken before pregnancy. The CDR3 DNA is TGTGCCAGCAGCCAAGGGACAGAAAGGCATCAGCCCCAGCATTTT. Amino acids: CASSQGTERHQPQHF.